These 4 T cell receptor beta chains were sequenced from one sample in a study of identical twins. TCRdb processed the 5' RACE reads anew with MiXCR; each CDR3 protein has one entry. The table has hundreds of thousands of distinct CDR3 sequences, 15% to 20% seen once. These same data were also listed under a study on T cells expressing NK-cell markers.

The material sequenced was PBMCs. These receptors all stem from a woman aged 18-29 years in good health.

Ten or more counts support this clonotype. The chain combines TRBV12-3 or TRBV12-4 with TRBJ2-7; 8 positions match TRBD1. This CDR3 spans 14 amino acids. With V trimmed by 8 bases and J by 3 bases, 9 bases remained unmatched. CDR3: CASALDRVGYEQYF. Here the CDR3 DNA reads TGTGCCAGCGCCTTGGACAGGGTGGGCTACGAGCAGTACTTC.

A few counts support this clonotype. V gene TRBV12-3 or TRBV12-4 combines with J gene TRBJ2-2; 8 positions agree with TRBD2. The CDR3 is 15 amino acids. V gave up 6 bases and J gave up 2 bases; unmatched junction bases: 5. The CDR3 is CASRSSGINTGELFF. CDR3 bases: TGTGCCAGCAGAAGTAGCGGGATCAACACCGGGGAGCTGTTTTTT.

This chain links TRBV12-3 or TRBV12-4 with TRBJ2-1; perhaps TRBD1 as D (7 bases). CDR3 length: 15 amino acids. The V end was cut by 6 bases, the J end by 6 bases, with 18 bases between. CDR3 coding DNA: TGTGCCAGCAGCCGCAGGGGGGTTCAGGTCAATGAGCAGTTCTTC. Translating gives CASSRRGVQVNEQFF.

This chain joins TRBV27 and TRBJ2-7; D could derive from TRBD1 or TRBD2 (5 bases each). Germline CDR1 is MNHEY and CDR2 is SMNVEV (reference sequence). This CDR3 has 13 residues. V lost 10 bases and J 1 base, leaving 14 bases between the germline ends. CDR3 nucleotides: TGTGCCACCGGGATATGGGGGTCCTACGAGCAGTACTTC. This sequence encodes CATGIWGSYEQYF.